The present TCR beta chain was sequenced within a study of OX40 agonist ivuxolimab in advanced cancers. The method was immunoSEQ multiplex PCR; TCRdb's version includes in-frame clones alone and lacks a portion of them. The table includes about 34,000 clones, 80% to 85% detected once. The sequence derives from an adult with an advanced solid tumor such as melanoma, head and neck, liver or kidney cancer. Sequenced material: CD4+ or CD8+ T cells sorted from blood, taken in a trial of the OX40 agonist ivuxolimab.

CDR3 DNA sequence: TGTGCCAGCCAGGGGACTAGCGGGAGTCAAGAGACCCAGTACTTC. As protein: CASQGTSGSQETQYF. This chain links TRBV2 with TRBJ2-5, with TRBD2 matching over 14 bases. CDR1 and CDR2 (germline): SNHLY, FYNNEI. The V and J ends lost 8 bases and 2 bases, in that order; junction bases with no gene match: 4. This CDR3 comprises 15 residues.